This T cell receptor beta chain was observed in a study of beta chain features in type 1 diabetes. Study-wide points: The similarity of naive, central memory and Treg TCRB repertoires appeared greater among patients than among healthy donors. Significant though moderate, a shortening of TCRB CDR3s appeared in all four CD4+ subsets of Type 1 diabetes patients.

The authors reverse transcribed all of the isolated RNA, so sequencing captured expressed TCRB transcripts. The table came from immunoSEQ multiplex PCR; TCRdb's copy has only in-frame clones and leaves some out. This sample has under 400,000 clones, with 10% to 15% found just once. This CDR3 contains 14 residues. Trimming left V 4 bases short and J 7 bases short, with 13 bases between. CDR1 is LGHNA and CDR2 is YSLEER in the germline V gene. Worth noting for this clone: Its cognate antigen is unknown.

CD45RO/CCR7/CD25/CD127/CD95/CD27 sorting isolated CD4+ naive, central memory, regulatory and stem cell-like memory cells. The V and J genes are TRBV4-3 and TRBJ1-4; D perhaps matches TRBD1 (5 bases). Sequencing used naive CD4+ T cells from blood. The TCR was taken from a man between 18 and 29 years old in good health. The CDR3 coding sequence is TGCGCCAGCAGCCGAACTATCCAGGGTGAAAAACTGTTTTTT. Translation gives CASSRTIQGEKLFF.